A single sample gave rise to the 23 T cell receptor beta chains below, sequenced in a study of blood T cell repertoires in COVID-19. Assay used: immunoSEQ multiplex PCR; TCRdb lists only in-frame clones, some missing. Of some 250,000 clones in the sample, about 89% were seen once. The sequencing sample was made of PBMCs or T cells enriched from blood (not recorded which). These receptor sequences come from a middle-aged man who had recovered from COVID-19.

The CDR3 nucleotides read TGTGCCAGCAGTCATGCCCGACAGGGGAGTGAAAAACTGTTTTTT. Its translation is CASSHARQGSEKLFF. The V gene is TRBV28, the J gene TRBJ1-4; 8 positions match TRBD1. Unmatched junction bases numbered 9, after V lost 5 bases and J lost 7 bases. CDR3 size: 15 residues. Germline values: CDR1 MDHEN, CDR2 SYDVKM.

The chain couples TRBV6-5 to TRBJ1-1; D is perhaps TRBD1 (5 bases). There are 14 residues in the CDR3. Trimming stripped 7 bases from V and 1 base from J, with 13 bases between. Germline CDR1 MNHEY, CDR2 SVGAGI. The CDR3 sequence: CASNLRQTNTEAFF. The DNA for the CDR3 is TGTGCCAGCAACTTGAGACAGACGAACACTGAAGCTTTCTTT.

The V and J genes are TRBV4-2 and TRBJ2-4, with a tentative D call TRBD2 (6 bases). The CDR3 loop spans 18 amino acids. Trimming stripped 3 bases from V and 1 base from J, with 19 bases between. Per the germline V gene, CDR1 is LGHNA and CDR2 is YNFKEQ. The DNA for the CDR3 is TGTGCCAGCAGCCACGTACCGCTGCGGGGACTGGCCAAAAACATTCAGTACTTC. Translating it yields CASSHVPLRGLAKNIQYF.

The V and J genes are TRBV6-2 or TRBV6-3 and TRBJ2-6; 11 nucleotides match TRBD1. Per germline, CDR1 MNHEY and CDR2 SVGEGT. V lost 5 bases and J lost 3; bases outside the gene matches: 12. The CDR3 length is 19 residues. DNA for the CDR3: TGTGCCAGCAGTGACCGGACAGGGGGCGGTGGAATTGGGGCCAACGTCCTGACTTTC. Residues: CASSDRTGGGGIGANVLTF.

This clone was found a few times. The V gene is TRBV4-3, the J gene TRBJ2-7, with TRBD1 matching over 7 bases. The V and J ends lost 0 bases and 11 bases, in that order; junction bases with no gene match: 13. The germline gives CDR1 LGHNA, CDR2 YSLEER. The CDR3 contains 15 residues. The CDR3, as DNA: TGCGCCAGCAGCCAAGATCGGGGCAGGGACAGTTCGGAGTACTTC. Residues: CASSQDRGRDSSEYF.

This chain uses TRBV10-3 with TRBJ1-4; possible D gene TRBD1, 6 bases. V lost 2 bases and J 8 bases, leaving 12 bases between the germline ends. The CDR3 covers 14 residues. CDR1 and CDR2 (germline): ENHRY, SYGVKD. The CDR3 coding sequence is TGTGCCATCAGTGAGACAGGGTTCGACGAAAAACTGTTTTTT. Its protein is CAISETGFDEKLFF.

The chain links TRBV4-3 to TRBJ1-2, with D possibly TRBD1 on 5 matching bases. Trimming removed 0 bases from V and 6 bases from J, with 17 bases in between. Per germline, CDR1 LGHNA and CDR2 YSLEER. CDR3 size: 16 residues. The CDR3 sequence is CASSQDALGGGNGYTF. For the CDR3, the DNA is TGCGCCAGCAGCCAAGATGCCCTCGGGGGTGGTAATGGCTACACCTTC.

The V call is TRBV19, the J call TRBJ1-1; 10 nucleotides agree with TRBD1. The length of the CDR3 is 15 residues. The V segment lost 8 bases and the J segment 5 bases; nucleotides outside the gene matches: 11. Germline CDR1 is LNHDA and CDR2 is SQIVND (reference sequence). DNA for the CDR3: TGTGCCAGTCACCCAACAGACAGGGGGCGGACTGAAGCTTTCTTT. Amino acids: CASHPTDRGRTEAFF.

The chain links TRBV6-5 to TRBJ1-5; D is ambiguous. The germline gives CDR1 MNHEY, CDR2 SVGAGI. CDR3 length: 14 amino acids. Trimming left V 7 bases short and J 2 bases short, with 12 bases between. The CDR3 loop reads CASIERYGNQPQHF. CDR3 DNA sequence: TGTGCCAGCATCGAGAGGTATGGCAATCAGCCCCAGCATTTT.

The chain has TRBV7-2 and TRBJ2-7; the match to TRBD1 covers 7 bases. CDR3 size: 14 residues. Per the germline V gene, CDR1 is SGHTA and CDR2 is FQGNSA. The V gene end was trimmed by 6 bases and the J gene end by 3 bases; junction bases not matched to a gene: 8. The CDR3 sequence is CASRYQTGNYEQYF. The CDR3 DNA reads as TGTGCCAGCAGGTACCAGACAGGGAACTACGAGCAGTACTTC.

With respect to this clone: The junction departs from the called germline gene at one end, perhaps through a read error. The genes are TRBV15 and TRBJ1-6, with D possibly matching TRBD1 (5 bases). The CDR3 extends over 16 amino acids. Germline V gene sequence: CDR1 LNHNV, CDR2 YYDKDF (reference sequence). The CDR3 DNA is TGTGCCACCAGCCGAGATTCGGACATTGTGAGATCACCCCTCCACTTT. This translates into CATSRDSDIVRSPLHF.

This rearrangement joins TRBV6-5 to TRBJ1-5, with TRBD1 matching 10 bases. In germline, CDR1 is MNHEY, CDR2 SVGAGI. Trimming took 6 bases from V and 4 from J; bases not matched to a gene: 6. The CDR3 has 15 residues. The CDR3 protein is CASRASDRGNQPQHF. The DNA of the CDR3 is TGTGCCAGCAGAGCCTCGGACAGGGGGAATCAGCCCCAGCATTTT.

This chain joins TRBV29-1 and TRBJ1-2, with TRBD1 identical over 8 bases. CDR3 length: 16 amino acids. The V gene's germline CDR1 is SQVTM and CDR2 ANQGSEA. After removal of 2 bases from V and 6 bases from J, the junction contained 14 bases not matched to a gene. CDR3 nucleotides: TGCAGCGTTGAACCGGACAGGGTCCCTTTTGGGGATGGCTACACCTTC. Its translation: CSVEPDRVPFGDGYTF.

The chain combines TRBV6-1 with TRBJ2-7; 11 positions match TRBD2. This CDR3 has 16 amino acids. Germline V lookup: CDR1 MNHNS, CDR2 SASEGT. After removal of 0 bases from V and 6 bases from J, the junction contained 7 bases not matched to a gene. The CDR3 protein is CASSEAVAGGLTEQYF. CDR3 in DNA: TGTGCCAGCAGTGAAGCAGTAGCGGGAGGGTTAACCGAGCAGTACTTC.

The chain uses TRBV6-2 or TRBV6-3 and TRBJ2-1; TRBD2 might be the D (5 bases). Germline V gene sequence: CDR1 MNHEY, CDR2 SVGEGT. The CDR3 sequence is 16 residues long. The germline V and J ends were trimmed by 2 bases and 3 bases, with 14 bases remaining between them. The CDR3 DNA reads TGTGCCAGCAGTTACGGAGGCCGGGTCCGCTACAATGAGCAGTTCTTC. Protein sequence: CASSYGGRVRYNEQFF.

The CDR3 DNA reads as TGTGCCAGCAGCTCCCTAGCGGGAGGATACAATGAGCAGTTCTTC. It codes for CASSSLAGGYNEQFF. V and J are TRBV7-3 and TRBJ2-1; 11 positions match TRBD2. The CDR3 spans 15 residues. Unmatched junction bases numbered 3, after V lost 4 bases and J lost 4 bases. Germline CDR1 is SGHTA and CDR2 is FQGTGA. Complete variable domain (other parts from reference TRBV7-3 and TRBJ2-1): GAGVSQTPSNKVTEKGKYVELRCDPISGHTALYWYRQSLGQGPEFLIYFQGTGAADDSGLPNDRFFAVRPEGSVSTLKIQRTERGDSAVYLCASSSLAGGYNEQFFGPGTRLTVL.

The CDR3 loop reads CASSQWQDSSYEQYF. The DNA for the CDR3 is TGTGCCAGCAGCCAATGGCAGGATAGCTCCTACGAGCAGTACTTC. J is TRBJ2-7 and V is TRBV7-9; D is undetermined. Germline CDR1 reads SEHNR; CDR2 reads FQNEAQ (reference sequence). The CDR3 is made up of 15 amino acids. V dropped 5 bases and J dropped 0 bases, with 14 bases sitting between them. Supplemented by reference TRBV7-9 and TRBJ2-7, the full variable domain reads DTGVSQNPRHKITKRGQNVTFRCDPISEHNRLYWYRQTLGQGPEFLTYFQNEAQLEKSRLLSDRFSAERPKGSFSTLEIQRTEQGDSAMYLCASSQWQDSSYEQYFGPGTRLTVT.

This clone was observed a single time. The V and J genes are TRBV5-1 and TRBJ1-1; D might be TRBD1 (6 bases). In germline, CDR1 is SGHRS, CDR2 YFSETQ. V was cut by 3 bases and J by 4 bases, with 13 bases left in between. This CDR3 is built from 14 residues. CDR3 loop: CASSSQGLGTEAFF. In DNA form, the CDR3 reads TGCGCCAGCAGCTCTCAGGGGCTCGGCACTGAAGCTTTCTTT.

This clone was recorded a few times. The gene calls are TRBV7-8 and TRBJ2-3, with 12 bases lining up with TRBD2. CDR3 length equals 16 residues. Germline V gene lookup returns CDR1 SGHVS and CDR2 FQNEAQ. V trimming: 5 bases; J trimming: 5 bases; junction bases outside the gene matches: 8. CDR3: CASSHLAGGPLDTQYF. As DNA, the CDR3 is TGTGCCAGCAGCCACCTAGCGGGAGGGCCTTTAGATACGCAGTATTTT.

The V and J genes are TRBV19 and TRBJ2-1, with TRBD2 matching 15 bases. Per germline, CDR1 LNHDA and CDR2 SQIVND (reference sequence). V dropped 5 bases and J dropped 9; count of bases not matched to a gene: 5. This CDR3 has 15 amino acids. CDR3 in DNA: TGTGCCAGTAGTCCCCGGACTAGCGGGAGGGGTGAGCAGTTCTTC. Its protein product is CASSPRTSGRGEQFF.

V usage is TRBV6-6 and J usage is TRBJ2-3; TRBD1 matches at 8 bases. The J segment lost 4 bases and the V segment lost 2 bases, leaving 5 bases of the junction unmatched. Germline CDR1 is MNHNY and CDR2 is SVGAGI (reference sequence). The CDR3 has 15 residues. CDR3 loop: CASSYPGTGPDTQYF. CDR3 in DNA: TGTGCCAGCAGTTACCCTGGGACAGGACCAGATACGCAGTATTTT.

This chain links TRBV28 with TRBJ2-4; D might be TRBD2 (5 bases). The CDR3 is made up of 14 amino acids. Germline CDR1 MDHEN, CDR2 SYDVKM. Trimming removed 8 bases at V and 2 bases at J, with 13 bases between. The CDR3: CASDAPGTKNIQYF. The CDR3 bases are TGTGCCAGCGACGCCCCGGGAACCAAAAACATTCAGTACTTC.

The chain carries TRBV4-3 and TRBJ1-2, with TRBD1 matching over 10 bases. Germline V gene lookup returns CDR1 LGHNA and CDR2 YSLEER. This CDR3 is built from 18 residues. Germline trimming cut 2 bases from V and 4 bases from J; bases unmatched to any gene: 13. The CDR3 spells CASSQIPGQGFSSYGYTF. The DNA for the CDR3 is TGCGCCAGCAGCCAAATACCGGGACAGGGGTTTTCGAGCTATGGCTACACCTTC.